This T cell receptor beta chain stems from a study of CD8 T cells in Susac syndrome (dated by TCRdb to between 2018 and 2020). Looking at the study overall: Of the Susac syndrome patients who were sequenced, under 10 were in clinical remission while about 6 had clinically active disease. At blood withdrawal, Susac syndrome patients were therapy-naive, treated with corticosteroids (with IVIg additionally given to some), or treated with IVIg alone. Whether CD8+ T cell activation and differentiation in Susac syndrome was antigen driven was tested using repertoire sequencing. The clonality of the CD8+ T cell repertoire was compared across about a dozen healthy donors, roughly 14 Susac syndrome patients and around 16 multiple sclerosis patients. Results the study describes overall, beyond this receptor: Susac syndrome CD8+ repertoires showed clonal expansion, highest in CD8+ TEMRA cells and greater in clinically active than remitting patients. About 15 Susac-specific public clones were identified in the total CD8+ repertoire, and roughly five Susac-specific public clones were identified in the CD8+ TEMRA repertoire. The number of individuals in the TCR sequencing and HLA analysis was recognized as being relatively small.

The CDR3 holds 15 amino acids from the cysteine to the phenylalanine. Solely the CDR3 DNA is kept, with 45 bases framed from the first base. Deletion took 1 base off V and 7 bases off J, with a span of 17 bases between the germline ends. Sequences SGHAT (CDR1) and FQNNGV (CDR2) are obtained from the germline V gene. Peripheral blood CD8+ and CD4+ T cells from healthy donors, Susac syndrome patients and multiple sclerosis patients were profiled using high-throughput TCR beta sequencing. The Susac syndrome patients fulfilled recently defined diagnostic criteria for definite or probable disease. Bulk CD8+ and CD4+ T cells were purified by magnetic negative isolation, whereas CD8+ TEMRA cells were enriched by FACS. Blood was collected in EDTA tubes and processed within 24 hours, with PBMCs isolated through density gradient centrifugation. PBMCs intended for TCR sequencing were cryopreserved in liquid nitrogen and thawed later in a water bath at 37 degrees C. The sorted or isolated CD4+, CD8+ and CD8+ TEMRA cells reached a purity of at least 90%.

RNA was extracted using the RNeasy kit, and roughly 0.45 to 1 microgram was reverse transcribed with random hexamers. The immunoSEQ multiplex PCR assay, covering 54 Vbeta and 13 Jbeta segments, was used to amplify TCR beta CDR3 regions. PCR amplification bias was corrected using a synthetic template baseline for primer optimization and computational correction. For the original study's pipeline: Reads were annotated to V, D and J genes per IMGT and analyzed with immunoSEQ Analyzer, keeping only productive sequences. To calculate clonality, Shannon entropy was normalized by log2 of the number of productive unique sequences and then subtracted from one. For each patient and control, public and private clones were evaluated within the 100 most prevalent clones. Clones were defined as Susac-specific if absent from the healthy and MS cohorts, from 1052 published viral clones and from other ImmuneACCESS disease sequences. TCRdb itself trimmed the public reads at Q25 with fastp, ran MiXCR and retained productive beta chains. CDR3 protein sequences are deduplicated, and each keeps its most common genes and DNA. In this record, the V and J calls reflect TCRdb's handling and not the investigators' own analysis. For this sample there are 100,000 to 150,000 distinct CDR3 sequences; about 93% appear just once. The ten largest clones represent around 0.27% of the sample.

Details on this clonotype: The antigen this receptor binds is unknown. No much larger clone is present one base from it, and per-base qualities are unavailable.

The source of this sequence is a human donor with Susac syndrome. Sequenced sample: CD8+ T cells from PBMCs. The chain joins TRBV11-2 to TRBJ2-7; matching of 5 bases hints at TRBD1 as the D gene. The DNA sequence is given as TGTGCCAGCAGCTTAGTAGTGGGGCCACTCGGGGAGCAGTACTTC. Its protein product is CASSLVVGPLGEQYF.